Below are 2 T cell receptor beta chains sequenced from a single sample in a study of blood T cell repertoires in COVID-19. TCRdb keeps only in-frame clones here, not all; method: immunoSEQ multiplex PCR. The sample carries 75,000 to 100,000 clones, 65% to 85% recorded once. The sequencing input was peripheral blood. These receptor sequences come from a woman older than 75 with acute or convalescent COVID-19.

The chain recombines TRBV11-2 with TRBJ1-1; D gene uncertain. The V gene's germline CDR1 is SGHAT and CDR2 FQNNGV. Between the trimmed V and J ends, which lost 3 bases and 6 bases, there was a span of 11 bases. CDR3 length equals 13 residues. The DNA of the CDR3 is TGTGCCAGCAGCTTGTTACAGATAGCTGAAGCTTTCTTT. It specifies CASSLLQIAEAFF.

The rearrangement joins TRBV2 to TRBJ2-5, with 8 bases that match TRBD1. CDR1 is SNHLY, CDR2 FYNNEI, per germline. This CDR3 has 14 amino acids. V was clipped by 5 bases and J by 0 bases; unmatched bases: 2. The CDR3: CASSYRGYQETQYF. CDR3 sequence (DNA): TGTGCCAGCAGTTACAGGGGGTACCAAGAGACCCAGTACTTC. Based on the CDR3 plus reference TRBV2 and TRBJ2-5, the full variable domain is EPEVTQTPSHQVTQMGQEVILRCVPISNHLYFYWYRQILGQKVEFLVSFYNNEISEKSEIFDDQFSVERPDGSNFTLKIRSTKLEDSAMYFCASSYRGYQETQYFGPGTRLLVL.